This T cell receptor (beta chain) originates from a study of OX40 agonist ivuxolimab in advanced cancers. The wider study: People in dose escalation had one of these cancers: hepatocellular carcinoma, melanoma, renal cell or head and neck cancer.

Overall study findings and caveats: Among the lowest peripheral clonal expansion occurred in 0.1-3.0 mg/kg partial responders. Blood T cells, both CD4+ and CD8+, expanded clonally by week 6 at 0.1 to 3.0 mg/kg.

The CDR3 spans 16 residues. V gave up 1 base and J gave up 4 bases, with 13 bases separating them. CDR1 is SSHAT and CDR2 is FNYEAQ in the germline V gene (reference sequence). Note on this clone: Its antigen is still unknown.

Profiled with immunoSEQ multiplex PCR; TCRdb holds only in-frame clones, not every one. The table includes tens of thousands of clones, 90% to 95% detected once. The specimen was CD4+ or CD8+ T cells sorted from blood, collected in a trial of the OX40 agonist ivuxolimab. The TCR originated in an adult with an advanced solid tumor such as melanoma, head and neck, liver or kidney cancer. V is TRBV7-7 and J is TRBJ2-2; D possibly corresponds to TRBD2 (5 bases). The CDR3 coding sequence is TGTGCCAGCAGCTTAGAGGCTAGCCCTGGCACCGGGGAGCTGTTTTTT. Protein sequence: CASSLEASPGTGELFF. Complete variable domain (other parts from reference TRBV7-7 and TRBJ2-2): GAGVSQSPRYKVTKRGQDVTLRCDPISSHATLYWYQQALGQGPEFLTYFNYEAQPDKSGLPSDRFSAERPEGSISTLTIQRTEQRDSAMYRCASSLEASPGTGELFFGEGSRLTVL.